This T cell receptor beta chain is from a study of blood T cell repertoires in COVID-19. About the research overall: Samples came from the United States, Italy and Spain, spanning acute and convalescent COVID-19.

Participant age was about 18 to 100 years, and participants resided in fewer than 30 US areas. Clinical history as reported by participants underpinned cohort assignment. Recovered participants had two consecutive negative NP/OP PCR tests, healthcare professional clearance, or symptom resolution. Only one count was recorded for this clone. CDR1 and CDR2 from the germline V gene are SGHTA and FQGTGA. Unmatched junction bases numbered 8, after V lost 5 bases and J lost 2 bases. This CDR3 spans 15 amino acids. Sequencing used immunoSEQ multiplex PCR; TCRdb keeps in-frame clones, though not all of them. The sample comprises roughly 190,000 clones, about four fifths of which are singletons, and 3% to 3.5% rests with the top ten.

The sequence derives from a young woman who had recovered from COVID-19. The chain recombines TRBV7-3 with TRBJ1-2; 7 bases line up with TRBD1. The sample was PBMCs or T cells enriched from blood (not recorded which). The CDR3 protein is CASSPTGDENYGYTF. CDR3 nucleotides: TGTGCCAGCAGCCCTACAGGGGACGAAAACTATGGCTACACCTTC.